These 8 T cell receptor beta chains originate from one sample sequenced in a study of radiotherapy plus CTLA-4 blockade in lung cancer. Profiled with immunoSEQ multiplex PCR; TCRdb holds only in-frame clones, not every one. The data hold 75,000 to 100,000 clones, with roughly 88% observed a single time. The source material was peripheral blood, sampled from a patient treated with radiotherapy plus ipilimumab. Receptor source: a human donor with non-small cell lung cancer that progressed on radiotherapy plus ipilimumab.

This sequence joins TRBV5-1 and TRBJ2-3, with a possible D match to TRBD1 (5 bases). The V end lost 0 bases, the J end lost 2 bases, and 13 bases lay between the germline ends. The CDR3 is 16 residues long. The V gene's germline CDR1 is SGHRS and CDR2 YFSETQ. CDR3 coding DNA: TGCGCCAGCAGCTTGGGAGACAGACCAACCACAGATACGCAGTATTTT. Its protein product is CASSLGDRPTTDTQYF.

The chain is built from TRBV2 and TRBJ1-2; maybe TRBD1 (6 bases). V was shortened by 3 bases and J by 4 bases, with 9 bases between the two germline ends. The germline V gene encodes CDR1 SNHLY and CDR2 FYNNEI. The CDR3 is made up of 13 amino acids. The CDR3: CASSEDSSYGYTF. CDR3 coding DNA: TGTGCCAGCAGTGAGGACAGTTCCTATGGCTACACCTTC.

The genes are TRBV27 and TRBJ2-5, with 14 bases aligning to TRBD2. In germline, CDR1 is MNHEY, CDR2 SMNVEV (reference sequence). The ends lost 6 bases at V and 4 bases at J; junction bases unmatched: 10. The length of the CDR3 is 17 residues. The CDR3 nucleotides are TGTGCCAGCAGAGCATCGGGACTAGCGGGAGAAGGAGAGACCCAGTACTTC. Amino acid sequence: CASRASGLAGEGETQYF.

A single count supports this clone. The chain has TRBV5-1 and TRBJ2-2; D perhaps matches TRBD1 (6 bases). The CDR3 contains 15 residues. CDR1 is SGHRS, CDR2 YFSETQ, per germline. The ends were cut back, 2 bases at V and 1 base at J, with 9 bases in the middle. The CDR3 nucleotides are TGCGCCAGCAGCTTAATACAGGGGAACACCGGGGAGCTGTTTTTT. It translates to CASSLIQGNTGELFF.

This chain joins TRBV2 and TRBJ2-5; 13 positions agree with TRBD2. This CDR3 contains 16 residues. Per the germline V gene, CDR1 is SNHLY and CDR2 is FYNNEI. J was trimmed by 0 bases and V by 4 bases; bases with no gene match: 2. The CDR3 DNA is TGTGCCAGCAGTGGACTAGCGGGAGGCGACCAAGAGACCCAGTACTTC. It encodes CASSGLAGGDQETQYF.

The chain carries TRBV11-2 and TRBJ2-3; 11 nucleotides match TRBD2. This CDR3 has 18 residues. V gave up 0 bases and J gave up 0 bases; unmatched junction bases: 5. Germline CDR1 reads SGHAT; CDR2 reads FQNNGV. CDR3 amino acids: CASSLEGLADPSTDTQYF. For the CDR3, the DNA is TGTGCCAGCAGCTTAGAGGGACTAGCGGACCCTAGCACAGATACGCAGTATTTT.

This chain uses TRBV5-3 with TRBJ2-1; D may be TRBD1 or TRBD2 (5 bases each). TRBV5-3 is reported as an ORF; its role is uncertain. This CDR3 is 12 amino acids long. With 10 bases removed from V and 5 bases from J, the gap between germline ends came to 13 bases. As DNA, the CDR3 is TGTGCCTCCCGGGACCACAACAATGAGCAGTTCTTC. It is translated as CASRDHNNEQFF.

This chain connects TRBV5-6 to TRBJ2-7; 10 bases are shared with TRBD1. The CDR3 extends over 15 amino acids. Germline V lookup: CDR1 SGHDT, CDR2 YYEEEE. J lost 6 bases, V lost 4 bases, and 10 bases had no gene match. For the CDR3, the DNA is TGTGCCAGCAGCCGTCTCCGGACAGGGGGTGCCGAGCAGTACTTC. As protein: CASSRLRTGGAEQYF.